This TCR beta chain was retrieved from a study of T cells in Graves' hyperthyroidism and ophthalmopathy. Findings of the study overall: Also found in blood were most expanded thyroid clonotypes above 0.001.

The investigators amplified TCR beta CDR3 regions from RNA transcripts. During a first-round RT-PCR of the TCR CDR3, the HTBI primer set was used. TCRdb redid the calling of the multiplex PCR reads with MiXCR, one entry per CDR3 protein. The table has a few hundred thousand distinct CDR3 sequences, 20% to 25% seen once; the top ten hold over 40%. The CDR3 is made up of 15 amino acids. V was cut by 3 bases and J by 6 bases, with 17 bases left in between. Germline-derived CDR1 and CDR2 are MNHNS and SASEGT. Points on this clonotype: Antigen: not known.

Newly diagnosed hyperthyroidism patients aged 18 to 65 years had disease lasting under 2 months. Based on clinical symptoms, serum thyroxine and TRAb, thyroid ultrasound and orbital computed tomography, diagnoses were reached. The chain joins TRBV6-1 to TRBJ2-5; D tentatively fits TRBD1 or TRBD2 (6 bases each). The receptor was derived from a woman aged 45-65 years with Graves' hyperthyroidism. The material sequenced was blood. CDR3 nucleotides: TGTGCCAGCAGTGATTCCCGACAGGCGGGACAGACCCAGTACTTC. This gives the protein CASSDSRQAGQTQYF.